A single sample gave rise to the 32 T cell receptor beta chains below, sequenced in a study of shared clonotypes between healthy human individuals. Assay used: immunoSEQ multiplex PCR; TCRdb lists only in-frame clones, some missing. This repertoire shows roughly 1 million clones, 70% to 80% found once; its top ten account for under 0.65%. Source material: memory CD4+ T cells from PBMCs. Subset in this sample: CD45RA-negative fraction. The receptor set was obtained from a man aged 18 to 35 in good health. Some clones in this sample may be carry-over from other donors' samples.

CDR3 coding DNA: TGTGCCAGCAGTAGACAGGGGAAGAACACTGAAGCTTTCTTT. As protein: CASSRQGKNTEAFF. This sequence joins TRBV2 and TRBJ1-1, with TRBD1 matching over 8 bases. This CDR3 is built from 14 residues. Per the germline V gene, CDR1 is SNHLY and CDR2 is FYNNEI. Germline trimming cut 5 bases from V and 1 base from J; bases unmatched to any gene: 3.

CDR3 amino acids: CASSWRGQGGETQYF. The CDR3 bases are TGTGCCAGCAGCTGGAGGGGTCAGGGGGGAGAGACCCAGTACTTC. The J gene is TRBJ2-5, the V gene TRBV5-4; possible D gene TRBD1, 7 bases. Germline CDR1 and CDR2: SGHNT and YYREEE (reference sequence). The CDR3 has 15 residues. The V gene lost 3 bases and the J gene lost 4 bases, with 16 bases spanning the gap.

V usage is TRBV7-3 and J usage is TRBJ2-1; 8 nucleotides agree with TRBD1. V dropped 1 base and J dropped 9; count of bases not matched to a gene: 11. Germline V gene data show CDR1 as SGHTA and CDR2 as FQGTGA. This CDR3 has 16 residues. The CDR3 spells CASSLISGGGYGEQFF. The CDR3 DNA follows: TGTGCCAGCAGCTTAATTTCAGGGGGCGGATACGGTGAGCAGTTCTTC.

This clone was seen a few times. The gene calls are TRBV18 and TRBJ2-1, with D tentatively TRBD2 (6 bases). V gave up 6 bases and J gave up 9 bases, with 9 bases separating them. From germline, CDR1 is KGHSH and CDR2 LQKENI. The CDR3 consists of 11 residues. The CDR3 is CASSREVEQFF. The CDR3 nucleotides read TGTGCCAGCTCCAGGGAGGTTGAGCAGTTCTTC.

This clone occurred a few times. The genes are TRBV5-4 and TRBJ2-3; perhaps TRBD2 as D (6 bases). V was pared by 5 bases and J by 1 base, with 14 bases between. CDR1 and CDR2 (germline): SGHNT, YYREEE (reference sequence). The CDR3 runs 15 residues. CDR3 in DNA: TGTGCCAGCAGACTCGGGGGAGTCCGCACAGATACGCAGTATTTT. This sequence encodes CASRLGGVRTDTQYF. Looking up the rest from reference TRBV5-4 and TRBJ2-3 gives the full variable domain: ETGVTQSPTHLIKTRGQQVTLRCSSQSGHNTVSWYQQALGQGPQFIFQYYREEENGRGNFPPRFSGLQFPNYSSELNVNALELDDSALYLCASRLGGVRTDTQYFGPGTRLTVL.

V is TRBV6-6 and J is TRBJ2-7; D may be TRBD1 or TRBD2 (5 bases each). Germline loops: CDR1 MNHNY, CDR2 SVGAGI (reference sequence). Trimming took off 5 bases at V and 7 bases at J, with 15 bases between the two ends. This CDR3 has 13 residues. CDR3 in amino acids: CASSPLWDPEQYF. The CDR3 bases are TGTGCCAGCAGTCCCCTCTGGGACCCTGAGCAGTACTTC.

The gene calls are TRBV20-1 and TRBJ1-2; D not resolved. V was cut by 5 bases and J by 3 bases, with 4 bases left in between. Germline CDR1 and CDR2: DFQATT and SNEGSKA (reference sequence). There are 10 residues in the CDR3. This chain's CDR3 is CSAVDYGYTF. CDR3 coding DNA: TGCAGTGCTGTCGACTATGGCTACACCTTC.

V usage is TRBV5-1 and J usage is TRBJ2-2; D ambiguous. The CDR3 runs 14 residues. Germline CDR1 reads SGHRS; CDR2 reads YFSETQ. V lost 2 bases to trimming and J lost 2 bases, with 7 bases between them. The CDR3 coding sequence is TGCGCCAGCAGCTTCTCAGATAACACCGGGGAGCTGTTTTTT. Its protein product is CASSFSDNTGELFF.

The chain carries TRBV12-5 and TRBJ2-7; D is unclear. Trimming cost V 6 bases and J 1 base, with 19 bases left between them. CDR3 length: 16 amino acids. Germline values: CDR1 LGHNT, CDR2 FRNRAP. The CDR3 sequence: CASGGLFRYISYEQYF. The CDR3 coding sequence is TGTGCTAGTGGAGGCCTCTTCCGATACATTTCCTACGAGCAGTACTTC. Full variable domain (missing parts from reference TRBV12-5 and TRBJ2-7): DARVTQTPRHKVTEMGQEVTMRCQPILGHNTVFWYRQTMMQGLELLAYFRNRAPLDDSGMPKDRFSAEMPDATLATLKIQPSEPRDSAVYFCASGGLFRYISYEQYFGPGTRLTVT.

This sequence joins TRBV5-1 and TRBJ2-2, with a tentative D call TRBD1 (6 bases). Trimming removed 3 bases from V and 0 bases from J, with 12 bases in between. Germline values: CDR1 SGHRS, CDR2 YFSETQ. The CDR3 consists of 16 residues. CDR3 protein: CASSWRTGSNTGELFF. The CDR3 bases are TGCGCCAGCAGCTGGAGAACAGGGTCGAACACCGGGGAGCTGTTTTTT.

The chain links TRBV27 to TRBJ2-7; weak D call: TRBD1 (6 bases). The germline CDR1 and CDR2 sequences are MNHEY and SMNVEV (reference sequence). This CDR3 comprises 15 residues. V was pared by 6 bases and J by 0 bases, with 15 bases between. The CDR3, as DNA: TGTGCCAGCAGCCGGCCAGGGGCTACCTCCTACGAGCAGTACTTC. Residues: CASSRPGATSYEQYF.

The genes are TRBV6-6 and TRBJ2-1; 11 bases line up with TRBD2. V shed 10 bases, J shed 7 bases, and the junction held 6 bases outside the gene matches. CDR3 length: 13 residues. Germline V lookup: CDR1 MNHNY, CDR2 SVGAGI (reference sequence). The CDR3 DNA sequence: TGTGCCATCAGGGGACTAGCGGCGAATGAGCAGTTCTTC. This translates into CAIRGLAANEQFF.

About this clone itself: A much larger clonotype is one base distant, so this may be a read error. Other nucleotide sequences in the sample specify the same CDR3. The CDR3 DNA reads as TGTGCCAGCAGTTTAGCGGGAGCATACAATGAGCAGTTCTTC. Its translation: CASSLAGAYNEQFF. The chain employs TRBV28 and TRBJ2-1; 7 bases are a match to TRBD2. J gave up 4 bases and V 2 bases, and 2 bases lay outside the gene matches. Germline CDR1 is MDHEN and CDR2 is SYDVKM. The CDR3 is 14 amino acids.

V is TRBV9 and J is TRBJ2-2; D gene unclear. The CDR3 covers 14 residues. Germline V gene lookup returns CDR1 SGDLS and CDR2 YYNGEE. Trimming pared 0 bases from V and 1 base from J, leaving 4 bases between. Written as DNA, the CDR3 is TGTGCCAGCAGCGTAGGACGGAACACCGGGGAGCTGTTTTTT. Its translation is CASSVGRNTGELFF.

This chain connects TRBV18 to TRBJ2-7; either TRBD1 or TRBD2 may fit D (5 bases each). CDR3 size: 16 residues. The V end lost 1 base, the J end lost 5 bases, and 18 bases lay between the germline ends. Germline V CDR1 and CDR2: KGHSH, LQKENI. The CDR3 is CASSPRDTGTGNEQYF. CDR3 DNA sequence: TGTGCCAGCTCACCACGAGACACCGGGACCGGGAACGAGCAGTACTTC.

The chain joins TRBV5-4 to TRBJ1-4; 8 bases line up with TRBD1. Trimming cost V 3 bases and J 3 bases; bases outside gene matches: 4. Germline V CDR1 and CDR2: SGHNT, YYREEE (reference sequence). The CDR3 is made up of 15 amino acids. DNA of the CDR3: TGTGCCAGCAGCTCGACAGGGGTTGCTAATGAAAAACTGTTTTTT. This translates into CASSSTGVANEKLFF.

J is TRBJ1-4 and V is TRBV28; D is possibly TRBD1 (5 bases). The V end was cut by 7 bases, the J end by 3 bases, with 15 bases between. Germline V gene data show CDR1 as MDHEN and CDR2 as SYDVKM. The CDR3 has 15 residues. CDR3 loop: CASTIPGGANEKLFF. CDR3 bases: TGTGCCAGCACCATCCCCGGGGGAGCTAATGAAAAACTGTTTTTT.

V and J are TRBV7-9 and TRBJ1-2; no reliable D call. This CDR3 has 14 residues. From germline, CDR1 is SEHNR and CDR2 FQNEAQ (reference sequence). V was pared by 2 bases and J by 4 bases, with 11 bases between. The CDR3 loop is CASSLSGLFYGYTF. The CDR3, as DNA: TGTGCCAGCAGCTTAAGCGGCCTTTTCTATGGCTACACCTTC.

This chain links TRBV2 with TRBJ2-5; 9 bases are a match to TRBD1. This CDR3 comprises 15 residues. The trim removed 6 bases at V and 5 bases at J, leaving 10 bases unmatched. Germline loops: CDR1 SNHLY, CDR2 FYNNEI. The CDR3 sequence: CASRRRDRVRETQYF. In DNA, the CDR3 is TGTGCCAGCAGGCGGCGGGACAGGGTGCGGGAGACCCAGTACTTC.

This CDR3 is CASSRLLADSGYTF. For the CDR3, the DNA is TGCGCCAGCAGCCGCTTGTTAGCCGACAGTGGCTACACCTTC. The V call is TRBV5-1, the J call TRBJ1-2; D is perhaps TRBD1 (5 bases). Trimming pared 4 bases from V and 7 bases from J, leaving 17 bases between. Germline loops: CDR1 SGHRS, CDR2 YFSETQ. The CDR3 runs to 14 residues.

V is TRBV9 and J is TRBJ2-1, with 7 bases that match TRBD2. J gave up 7 bases and V 5 bases, and 9 bases lay outside the gene matches. Germline CDR1 is SGDLS and CDR2 is YYNGEE. The CDR3 runs to 14 residues. CDR3 coding DNA: TGTGCCAGCAGTAACGGGGCGGGAGTGAATGAGCAGTTCTTC. Translating gives CASSNGAGVNEQFF.

The chain has TRBV25-1 and TRBJ2-2; 7 bases are a match to TRBD1. Per germline, CDR1 MGHDK and CDR2 SYGVNS. The CDR3 contains 17 residues. The V segment lost 4 bases and the J segment 5 bases; nucleotides outside the gene matches: 13. CDR3 amino acids: CASSATRTGGYTGELFF. For the CDR3, the DNA is TGTGCCAGCAGTGCGACCCGGACAGGCGGTTATACCGGGGAGCTGTTTTTT. Full variable domain (rest looked up from reference TRBV25-1 and TRBJ2-2): EADIYQTPRYLVIGTGKKITLECSQTMGHDKMYWYQQDPGMELHLIHYSYGVNSTEKGDLSSESTVSRIRTEHFPLTLESARPSHTSQYLCASSATRTGGYTGELFFGEGSRLTVL.

This clone was seen a handful of times. The chain joins TRBV28 to TRBJ1-5; D gene ambiguous. CDR3 size: 12 residues. Trimming took 3 bases from V and 7 from J, leaving 7 bases between them. CDR1 and CDR2 (germline): MDHEN, SYDVKM. The CDR3 DNA reads TGTGCCAGCAGTTTTGCGGGACAGCCCCAGCATTTT. Translated, it gives CASSFAGQPQHF.

The rearrangement uses TRBV18 and TRBJ1-1; D may be TRBD1 (6 bases). The CDR3 has 15 residues. The ends were cut back, 3 bases at V and 9 bases at J, with 20 bases in the middle. Per germline, CDR1 KGHSH and CDR2 LQKENI. The CDR3 is CASSPDTRGEVKAFF. CDR3 nucleotides: TGTGCCAGCTCACCCGACACCAGGGGAGAGGTGAAAGCTTTCTTT.

This chain connects TRBV5-1 to TRBJ1-2; TRBD1 agrees at 8 bases. The CDR3 has 15 residues. The germline CDR1 and CDR2 sequences are SGHRS and YFSETQ. The V segment lost 0 bases and the J segment 8 bases; nucleotides outside the gene matches: 9. The chain's CDR3 is CASSLGPGTGGGYTF. DNA of the CDR3: TGCGCCAGCAGCTTGGGGCCCGGGACAGGCGGGGGCTACACCTTC.

In this sample, this clone turned up many times. V is TRBV7-9 and J is TRBJ2-7, with D possibly called TRBD1 or TRBD2 (5 bases each). The CDR3 covers 17 residues. Germline assignment: CDR1 SEHNR and CDR2 FQNEAQ (reference sequence). The V end was cut by 6 bases, the J end by 5 bases, with 26 bases between. The CDR3 region is CASSVSRGYGLGDEQYF. The DNA of the CDR3 is TGTGCCAGCAGTGTGTCCCGGGGCTATGGGCTCGGGGACGAGCAGTACTTC.

This clone was counted a single time. The J gene is TRBJ2-5, the V gene TRBV5-1; the D gene is possibly TRBD1 (5 bases). The ends were cut back, 1 base at V and 6 bases at J, with 10 bases in the middle. The CDR3 is 13 amino acids. Germline values: CDR1 SGHRS, CDR2 YFSETQ. The CDR3 coding sequence is TGCGCCAGCAGCTTGCAGGGCCTGAAGACCCAGTACTTC. The encoded protein is CASSLQGLKTQYF.

The chain is built from TRBV29-1 and TRBJ2-1; 9 nucleotides match TRBD2. Germline CDR1 and CDR2: SQVTM and ANQGSEA. The CDR3 has 15 amino acids. J lost 8 bases, V lost 7 bases, and 15 bases had no gene match. The CDR3 region has the DNA TGCAGCGCACGGGGCGGGAGGGCCTCTTTTGATGAGCAGTTCTTC. Translating gives CSARGGRASFDEQFF.

The V call is TRBV7-2, the J call TRBJ2-4, with TRBD1 matching over 10 bases. The germline CDR1 and CDR2 sequences are SGHTA and FQGNSA. The CDR3 spans 15 residues. The J segment lost 6 bases and the V segment lost 4 bases, leaving 6 bases of the junction unmatched. The DNA for the CDR3 is TGTGCCAGCAGCTACGACCGGACAGGGGGAAACATTCAGTACTTC. The encoded protein is CASSYDRTGGNIQYF.

The V gene is TRBV18, the J gene TRBJ2-7; D possibly corresponds to TRBD1 (5 bases). Germline CDR1 and CDR2: KGHSH and LQKENI. The V end was cut by 3 bases, the J end by 4 bases, with 10 bases between. The CDR3 consists of 13 residues. DNA for the CDR3: TGTGCCAGCTCACCCGCCCCAGGGTACGAGCAGTACTTC. Translating it yields CASSPAPGYEQYF.

The gene calls are TRBV5-1 and TRBJ2-3; D not certain. V lost 0 bases to trimming and J lost 3 bases, with 14 bases between them. This CDR3 comprises 16 residues. Germline V gene data show CDR1 as SGHRS and CDR2 as YFSETQ. CDR3 region: CASSLANGPQTDTQYF. The CDR3 DNA reads as TGCGCCAGCAGCTTGGCTAATGGGCCTCAGACAGATACGCAGTATTTT.

The chain employs TRBV4-1 and TRBJ2-7; TRBD2 matches 8 bases. The CDR3 loop spans 15 amino acids. Unmatched junction bases numbered 6, after V lost 0 bases and J lost 5 bases. Germline loops: CDR1 MGHRA, CDR2 YSYEKL. The CDR3 DNA reads TGCGCCAGCAGCCAAGAGCCAGCGGGAGTTAACGAGCAGTACTTC. This encodes CASSQEPAGVNEQYF.